This TCR beta chain was retrieved from a study of blood T cell repertoires in COVID-19. Across the study: COVID-19 samples from acute and convalescent phases originated in the United States, Italy and Spain.

Germline CDR1 is MNHEY and CDR2 is SVGAGI. This CDR3 is 14 amino acids long. V lost 6 bases and J 5 bases, leaving 13 bases between the germline ends. Data came from immunoSEQ multiplex PCR; TCRdb stores just in-frame clones and leaves some out. The sample consists of 100,000 to 140,000 clones, 65% to 80% of them appearing once. The rearrangement joins TRBV6-5 to TRBJ1-4, with a tentative D call TRBD1 (6 bases). The origin of this receptor is a man aged 65 to 85 with acute or convalescent COVID-19. Sequencing was performed on peripheral blood. This CDR3 is CASSSPDRNEKLFF. For the CDR3, the DNA is TGTGCCAGCAGCTCTCCCGACAGGAATGAAAAACTGTTTTTT.